Shown below are 30 T cell receptor beta chains from a single sample sequenced in a study of T cell repertoires in cytomegalovirus infection. TCRdb re-called the reads with MiXCR, one entry per CDR3 protein. Seen here are under 350,000 distinct CDR3 sequences, over 7.5% observed once, and the top ten hold around 4.5%. Sample: PBMCs. These receptors were collected from a human donor in good health (CMV status not recorded). Some clones in this sample may be carry-over from other donors' samples.

The table lists this clonotype with many counts. The chain links TRBV28 to TRBJ2-7; D is unclear. Germline CDR1 is MDHEN and CDR2 is SYDVKM. CDR3 length equals 13 residues. The ends were cut back, 6 bases at V and 2 bases at J, with 11 bases in the middle. The CDR3 sequence: CASRLRLTYEQYF. CDR3 bases: TGTGCCAGCAGATTGCGTCTAACCTACGAGCAGTACTTC.

Of note for this clonotype: One junction end does not reproduce the germline sequence, and a read error may be involved. This chain connects TRBV28 to TRBJ1-3, with TRBD1 matching over 7 bases. CDR3 length: 16 amino acids. The germline V gene has CDR1 MDHEN and CDR2 SYDVKM. CDR3 amino acids: CASSLVRQGAGNTIYF. The CDR3 DNA sequence: TGTGCCAGCAGTTTAGTGAGACAGGGAGCTGGGAACACCATATATTTT. Supplemented by reference TRBV28 and TRBJ1-3, the full variable domain reads DVKVTQSSRYLVKRTGEKVFLECVQDMDHENMFWYRQDPGLGLRLIYFSYDVKMKEKGDIPEGYSVSREKKERFSLILESASTNQTSMYLCASSLVRQGAGNTIYFGEGSWLTVV.

For this clonotype: This may come from a read error, since a much larger clone is one base off. The chain employs TRBV6-2 or TRBV6-3 and TRBJ2-1; a weak D match, TRBD1 (6 bases). The V and J ends lost 8 bases and 0 bases respectively, with 11 bases between them. Germline V gene data show CDR1 as MNHEY and CDR2 as SVGEGT. This CDR3 is 14 amino acids long. DNA of the CDR3: TGTGCCAGCTGGGGGACACTCTCCTACAATGAGCAGTTCTTC. Amino acid sequence: CASWGTLSYNEQFF.

V and J are TRBV11-2 and TRBJ1-1; D is perhaps TRBD1 (5 bases). The CDR3 has 15 amino acids. Germline-derived CDR1 and CDR2 are SGHAT and FQNNGV. Trimming took 4 bases from V and 3 from J, leaving 15 bases between them. For the CDR3, the DNA is TGTGCCAGCAGCTCCCGGGGGGGAGGGGACACTGAAGCTTTCTTT. It encodes CASSSRGGGDTEAFF.

The chain combines TRBV6-5 with TRBJ2-3, with 12 nucleotides matching TRBD1. The CDR3 spans 18 residues. Germline lookup yields CDR1 MNHEY and CDR2 SVGAGI. Germline trimming cut 0 bases from V and 8 bases from J; bases unmatched to any gene: 12. In DNA, the CDR3 is TGTGCCAGCAGTTACTCGTTGGGACAGGGGGCCCCGGGATTTACGCAGTATTTT. Encoded protein: CASSYSLGQGAPGFTQYF.

The sample holds a few counts of this clonotype. This sequence joins TRBV12-3 or TRBV12-4 and TRBJ2-2; weak D call: TRBD1 (6 bases). V lost 8 bases and J 2 bases, leaving 15 bases between the germline ends. The CDR3 has 15 residues. As DNA, the CDR3 is TGTGCCAGCCTGCCCAGGGGTTCTAACACCGGGGAGCTGTTTTTT. This encodes CASLPRGSNTGELFF.

This clonotype has ten or more counts. The chain recombines TRBV7-2 with TRBJ2-5; 7 bases align to TRBD2. In germline, CDR1 is SGHTA, CDR2 FQGNSA. Losses at the gene ends were 0 bases for V and 5 bases for J; bases not matched to a gene: 6. This CDR3 is 15 amino acids long. CDR3 sequence: CASSLAGGQYETQYF. CDR3 in DNA: TGTGCCAGCAGCTTAGCGGGAGGGCAGTATGAGACCCAGTACTTC.

The chain couples TRBV4-3 to TRBJ2-2; TRBD1 aligns across 8 bases. Germline CDR1 reads LGHNA; CDR2 reads YSLEER. The CDR3 is 16 residues long. V dropped 4 bases and J dropped 7; count of bases not matched to a gene: 11. CDR3 region: CASSLVGQGSVGELFF. The CDR3 DNA follows: TGCGCCAGCAGCCTCGTAGGACAGGGTTCGGTCGGGGAGCTGTTTTTT.

This clonotype was recorded many times. This chain uses TRBV7-8 with TRBJ1-6; TRBD1 is a possible D gene (5 bases). The germline CDR1 and CDR2 sequences are SGHVS and FQNEAQ. Trimming cost V 0 bases and J 7 bases, with 7 bases left between them. CDR3 length equals 14 residues. CDR3 bases: TGTGCCAGCAGCTTAGCAGGGGACAATTCACCCCTCCACTTT. It codes for CASSLAGDNSPLHF. Complete variable domain (other parts from reference TRBV7-8 and TRBJ1-6): GAGVSQSPRYKVAKRGQDVALRCDPISGHVSLFWYQQALGQGPEFLTYFQNEAQLDKSGLPSDRFFAERPEGSVSTLKIQRTQQEDSAVYLCASSLAGDNSPLHFGNGTRLTVT.

Only a few counts were recorded for this clonotype. The chain recombines TRBV20-1 with TRBJ2-7; tentative D call: TRBD2 (6 bases). In germline, CDR1 is DFQATT, CDR2 SNEGSKA (reference sequence). The CDR3 length is 14 residues. Trimming shortened V by 4 bases and J by 0 bases, and 13 bases separated the two germline ends. CDR3 protein: CSAKGTLSSYEQYF. For the CDR3, the DNA is TGCAGTGCTAAGGGGACTCTGAGCTCCTACGAGCAGTACTTC.

Here the CDR3 DNA reads TGTGCCAGCAGGAGAGGGGTCTACGAGCAGTACTTC. This encodes CASRRGVYEQYF. The J gene is TRBJ2-7, the V gene TRBV6-5; D may be TRBD1 or TRBD2 (5 bases each). Trimming pared 6 bases from V and 3 bases from J, leaving 9 bases between. Germline assignment: CDR1 MNHEY and CDR2 SVGAGI. The CDR3 totals 12 residues.

V usage is TRBV20-1 and J usage is TRBJ2-5; 11 bases align to TRBD2. CDR3 length equals 15 residues. The germline V gene encodes CDR1 DFQATT and CDR2 SNEGSKA (reference sequence). V trimming: 4 bases; J trimming: 0 bases; junction bases outside the gene matches: 4. The CDR3: CSATGLAVNQETQYF. CDR3 in DNA: TGCAGTGCTACGGGACTAGCGGTGAACCAAGAGACCCAGTACTTC.

This clonotype has a count of ten or more. V gene TRBV7-6 combines with J gene TRBJ2-2; the D gene is possibly TRBD1 (5 bases). V lost 8 bases to trimming and J lost 7 bases, with 17 bases between them. CDR3 size: 14 residues. The germline CDR1 and CDR2 sequences are SGHVS and FNYEAQ. CDR3 sequence reads: CASVGRETVGELFF. For the CDR3, the DNA is TGTGCCAGCGTGGGCAGGGAAACGGTCGGGGAGCTGTTTTTT. Combining the CDR3 with reference TRBV7-6 and TRBJ2-2 gives the whole variable domain GAGVSQSPRYKVTKRGQDVALRCDPISGHVSLYWYRQALGQGPEFLTYFNYEAQQDKSGLPNDRFSAERPEGSISTLTIQRTEQRDSAMYRCASVGRETVGELFFGEGSRLTVL.

This clonotype was seen repeatedly, ten times or more. The rearrangement joins TRBV7-2 to TRBJ1-2; 7 bases fit TRBD1. The CDR3 contains 18 residues. The J segment lost 8 bases and the V segment lost 2 bases, leaving 20 bases of the junction unmatched. The V gene's germline CDR1 is SGHTA and CDR2 FQGNSA. As DNA, the CDR3 is TGTGCCAGCAGCTTAAGGTCGGGGCAGGGGGAAGGTACGAGAGGCTACACCTTC. This gives the protein CASSLRSGQGEGTRGYTF.

The V and J genes are TRBV28 and TRBJ1-6; D is perhaps TRBD1 (5 bases). Trimming cost V 8 bases and J 10 bases, with 21 bases left between them. From germline, CDR1 is MDHEN and CDR2 SYDVKM. The CDR3 loop spans 15 amino acids. The CDR3 loop is CASDRGLGVGSPLHF. The CDR3 DNA follows: TGTGCCAGCGACAGAGGTCTTGGAGTAGGATCACCCCTCCACTTT.

The chain couples TRBV7-2 to TRBJ2-7; D may be TRBD2 (5 bases). CDR1 and CDR2 from the germline V gene are SGHTA and FQGNSA. V was pared by 6 bases and J by 5 bases, with 23 bases between. The CDR3 has 16 amino acids. The CDR3 sequence: CASSPEGFRTLHEQYF. The CDR3 coding sequence is TGTGCCAGCAGTCCCGAGGGATTCCGGACTCTCCACGAGCAGTACTTC.

The J gene is TRBJ2-7, the V gene TRBV18; 8 bases align to TRBD2. The V segment lost 8 bases and the J segment 3 bases; nucleotides outside the gene matches: 6. The CDR3 is 13 amino acids. The germline gives CDR1 KGHSH, CDR2 LQKENI. The DNA of the CDR3 is TGTGCCAGCGCAGCGGGAGTTAACTACGAGCAGTACTTC. Translating it yields CASAAGVNYEQYF.

This clonotype was counted at least ten times. J is TRBJ2-5 and V is TRBV6-1, with TRBD1 identical over 12 bases. V shed 5 bases and J 5 bases; nucleotides not matched to a gene: 9. Germline CDR1 is MNHNS and CDR2 is SASEGT. The CDR3 consists of 16 residues. The CDR3 bases are TGTGCCAGCAGTCCCTTTGGGACAGGGGGCGCGGAGACCCAGTACTTC. Protein product: CASSPFGTGGAETQYF.

This clonotype showed up just a few times. The V and J genes are TRBV20-1 and TRBJ2-3; 7 bases fit TRBD2. In germline, CDR1 is DFQATT, CDR2 SNEGSKA (reference sequence). The V and J ends lost 4 bases and 5 bases, in that order; junction bases with no gene match: 12. The CDR3 has 15 amino acids. This chain's CDR3 is CSAIGLVPTQDTQYF. The CDR3 bases are TGCAGTGCTATCGGACTAGTCCCTACACAAGATACGCAGTATTTT.

The chain employs TRBV20-1 and TRBJ1-6; D is ambiguous. The germline CDR1 and CDR2 sequences are DFQATT and SNEGSKA (reference sequence). CDR3 length: 14 amino acids. The V gene lost 0 bases and the J gene lost 6 bases, with 9 bases spanning the gap. The CDR3 spells CSARDTPSNSPLHF. CDR3 nucleotide sequence: TGCAGTGCTAGAGATACCCCCAGTAATTCACCCCTCCACTTT.

This clonotype was seen a handful of times. The chain joins TRBV6-6 to TRBJ1-4; 8 bases fit TRBD1. This CDR3 has 16 residues. Germline V lookup: CDR1 MNHNY, CDR2 SVGAGI (reference sequence). V lost 5 bases and J lost 4; bases outside the gene matches: 9. The CDR3 nucleotides are TGTGCCAGCAGTGTCCAACCAGGGGGCGGTAATGAAAAACTGTTTTTT. Amino acids: CASSVQPGGGNEKLFF.

This clonotype was detected many times. The chain is built from TRBV7-9 and TRBJ1-1; D gene ambiguous. The CDR3 totals 14 residues. Trimming shortened V by 8 bases and J by 0 bases, and 13 bases separated the two germline ends. Per the germline V gene, CDR1 is SEHNR and CDR2 is FQNEAQ (reference sequence). The DNA of the CDR3 is TGTGCCAGCGAACCAAGGGTCATGAACACTGAAGCTTTCTTT. It codes for CASEPRVMNTEAFF.

This clonotype was found a few times. The chain has TRBV6-6 and TRBJ1-1; perhaps TRBD1 as D (5 bases). Deletions cut 11 bases from V and 1 base from J, with 20 bases between. Germline V gene sequence: CDR1 MNHNY, CDR2 SVGAGI (reference sequence). This CDR3 has 15 residues. CDR3 nucleotide sequence: TGTGCCGCCAGTTACTCGAGTAGGGGGAACACTGAAGCTTTCTTT. Its protein is CAASYSSRGNTEAFF.

This rearrangement joins TRBV10-3 to TRBJ1-2, with D uncertain. The germline V gene encodes CDR1 ENHRY and CDR2 SYGVKD. There are 13 residues in the CDR3. V was cut by 2 bases and J by 5 bases, with 9 bases left in between. The CDR3: CAISENNAYGYTF. In DNA form, the CDR3 reads TGTGCCATCAGTGAGAATAACGCTTATGGCTACACCTTC.

The table lists this clonotype with many counts. The CDR3 nucleotides are TGTGCCAGCAGTGACCCGACAGGGAGGGCGGGGACTGAAGAGACCCAGTACTTC. It specifies CASSDPTGRAGTEETQYF. V gene TRBV6-1 combines with J gene TRBJ2-5; tentatively, D is TRBD1 or TRBD2 (7 bases each). Trimming removed 3 bases at V and 3 bases at J, with 23 bases between. The CDR3 is 18 amino acids. From germline, CDR1 is MNHNS and CDR2 SASEGT.

This clonotype has more than one count but fewer than ten. The junction and the germline gene differ at one end; a read error may be behind it. The chain has TRBV28 and TRBJ1-2; D ambiguous. The length of the CDR3 is 12 residues. The germline V gene has CDR1 MDHEN and CDR2 SYDVKM. CDR3 sequence: CASRTPQNPKTF. CDR3 bases: TGTGCCAGTCGGACCCCCCAAAATCCCAAGACGTTC.

The J gene is TRBJ2-1, the V gene TRBV6-2 or TRBV6-3, with 7 positions matching TRBD1. CDR3 length equals 15 residues. The V gene end was trimmed by 6 bases and the J gene end by 2 bases; junction bases not matched to a gene: 7. CDR1 is MNHEY, CDR2 SVGEGT, per germline. CDR3 sequence (DNA): TGTGCCAGCAGACGTACAGGGGCTGCCTACAATGAGCAGTTCTTC. It codes for CASRRTGAAYNEQFF.

This clonotype was picked up many times. The chain recombines TRBV7-2 with TRBJ1-5; D is unclear. The CDR3 spans 10 residues. The ends were cut back, 5 bases at V and 10 bases at J, with 6 bases in the middle. Per germline, CDR1 SGHTA and CDR2 FQGNSA. The CDR3 sequence: CASSRLPQHF. For the CDR3, the DNA is TGTGCCAGCAGCCGTCTTCCCCAGCATTTT.

The sample holds a few counts of this clonotype. The chain uses TRBV12-3 or TRBV12-4 and TRBJ1-1, with 8 positions matching TRBD1. This CDR3 has 15 amino acids. The junction had 7 bases not matched to a gene; V was cut back by 6 bases and J by 1 base. The CDR3 loop is CASRSGQAKNTEAFF. CDR3 bases: TGTGCCAGCAGGTCGGGACAGGCAAAGAACACTGAAGCTTTCTTT.

The chain recombines TRBV2 with TRBJ1-2, with 7 nucleotides matching TRBD1. After removal of 5 bases from V and 5 bases from J, the junction contained 5 bases not matched to a gene. The germline V gene has CDR1 SNHLY and CDR2 FYNNEI. The CDR3 contains 13 residues. DNA of the CDR3: TGTGCCAGCAGTCGGGACAGCACATATGGCTACACCTTC. It specifies CASSRDSTYGYTF.